Following are 8 T cell receptor beta chains from one sample sequenced in a study of regulatory T cells in long-lasting Graves disease. As to time point: newly diagnosed GD, antithyroid drugs for less than 3 months. PBMC RNA served as the TCR library source. Investigators prepared the TCR beta libraries by applying iRepertoire HTBI primers and Arm-PCR of CDR3 regions. TCRdb independently ran MiXCR on the multiplex PCR reads; one entry per CDR3 protein. The sample shows over 400,000 distinct CDR3 sequences, around 15% of them seen only once. The data were also submitted as part of a second study, on T cells in Graves' hyperthyroidism and ophthalmopathy.

The specimen comprised peripheral blood mononuclear cells (PBMCs), sampled at new diagnosis, from a patient treated with antithyroid drugs. The receptors stem from a woman between 45 and 65 years old with Graves disease.

The table lists this clonotype with many counts. This sequence joins TRBV28 and TRBJ2-1, with 12 bases aligning to TRBD2. From germline, CDR1 is MDHEN and CDR2 SYDVKM. This CDR3 is 17 amino acids long. The junction had 9 bases not matched to a gene; V was cut back by 5 bases and J by 4 bases. The CDR3 reads CASSPSGRAKGYNEQFF. As DNA, the CDR3 is TGTGCCAGCAGTCCTAGCGGGAGGGCCAAGGGGTACAATGAGCAGTTCTTC.

This clonotype was seen a few times. Here the CDR3 reads CAWSVRRRLAGVNEQFF. The CDR3, as DNA: TGTGCCTGGAGTGTACGTCGGAGACTAGCGGGAGTAAATGAGCAGTTCTTC. The rearrangement uses TRBV30 and TRBJ2-1; 12 bases map to TRBD2. This CDR3 is 17 amino acids long. V shed 0 bases, J shed 7 bases, and the junction held 10 bases outside the gene matches. CDR1 is GTSNPN, CDR2 SVGIG, per germline (reference sequence).

This clonotype has at least ten counts. The chain has TRBV20-1 and TRBJ2-5; a weak D match, TRBD1 (5 bases). Germline CDR1 DFQATT, CDR2 SNEGSKA (reference sequence). The CDR3 is made up of 13 amino acids. Trimming left V 2 bases short and J 2 bases short, with 9 bases between. The CDR3, as DNA: TGCAGTGCTAGAAAACAGGAACAAGAGACCCAGTACTTC. Residues: CSARKQEQETQYF.

This clonotype was detected many times. The chain combines TRBV11-2 with TRBJ1-1; D unclear. The CDR3 has 14 residues. The germline V gene has CDR1 SGHAT and CDR2 FQNNGV. Between the trimmed V and J ends, which lost 5 bases and 4 bases, there was a span of 14 bases. DNA of the CDR3: TGTGCCAGCAGCCGAGGAGGGCTTGGCACTGAAGCTTTCTTT. This encodes CASSRGGLGTEAFF.

In this sample, this clonotype turned up many times. The chain links TRBV12-3 or TRBV12-4 to TRBJ1-2, with D possibly TRBD1 on 5 matching bases. The CDR3 has 13 amino acids. V lost 6 bases to trimming and J lost 6 bases, with 14 bases between them. The CDR3 region has the DNA TGTGCCAGCAGCCGCACGGGGGGAGATGGCTACACCTTC. Amino acid sequence: CASSRTGGDGYTF.

A few counts support this clonotype. The genes are TRBV7-3 and TRBJ2-3; 14 nucleotides match TRBD2. The CDR3 loop spans 18 amino acids. V lost 5 bases and J lost 4; bases outside the gene matches: 11. From germline, CDR1 is SGHTA and CDR2 FQGTGA. The CDR3 sequence is CASSKTGTSGRGADTQYF. The DNA of the CDR3 is TGTGCCAGCAGCAAGACCGGGACTAGCGGGAGAGGCGCAGATACGCAGTATTTT.

This clonotype was found many times. This chain links TRBV9 with TRBJ2-7; 9 bases fit TRBD2. The CDR3 consists of 15 residues. Germline lookup yields CDR1 SGDLS and CDR2 YYNGEE. The V segment lost 0 bases and the J segment 3 bases; nucleotides outside the gene matches: 4. CDR3 residues: CASSVGSSGNYEQYF. The CDR3 bases are TGTGCCAGCAGCGTAGGGTCTAGCGGGAACTACGAGCAGTACTTC.

This clonotype was found many times. The chain couples TRBV28 to TRBJ2-5, with 10 bases that match TRBD2. CDR1 MDHEN and CDR2 SYDVKM come from the germline V gene. The CDR3 totals 18 residues. The junction had 16 bases not matched to a gene; V was cut back by 6 bases and J by 3 bases. CDR3 sequence reads: CASSIGTALAGEEETQYF. CDR3 DNA: TGTGCCAGCAGCATAGGGACGGCTCTAGCGGGAGAAGAAGAGACCCAGTACTTC.